This T cell receptor (beta chain) derives from a study of T cells in Graves' hyperthyroidism and ophthalmopathy. Study context: At initial diagnosis, before any treatment had begun, peripheral blood was obtained. General observations from the study: Blood also held most thyroid clonotypes expanded beyond 0.001. Ophthalmopathy was identified by the model a median approximately 6.4 months ahead of onset.

TCR beta CDR3 regions were amplified from RNA transcripts. Carried out on the TCR CDR3, a first-round RT-PCR used the HTBI primer set. TCRdb independently ran MiXCR on the multiplex PCR reads; one entry per CDR3 protein. Among hundreds of thousands of distinct CDR3 sequences, 15% to 20% were seen once, and the ten largest hold over 45%. The germline V gene has CDR1 MNHEY and CDR2 SMNVEV (reference sequence). This CDR3 comprises 13 residues. V lost 8 bases, J lost 6 bases, and 10 bases stayed unmatched. Each diagnosis drew on symptoms, thyroxine, TRAb, thyroid ultrasound and orbital computed tomography findings. For this clonotype: Its antigen is unidentified. A much larger clone lies a single base off, so this may be a read error.

The source of this sequence is a man aged 35 to 55 with Graves' ophthalmopathy. The gene calls are TRBV27 and TRBJ2-7, with TRBD2 matching 7 bases. The sample comprised blood. The CDR3 DNA sequence: TGTGCCAGCGGTCCCCTCGGACTAGTCGAGCAGTACTTC. Its translation is CASGPLGLVEQYF.